The 32 T cell receptor beta chains presented below share a single source sample, sequenced in a study of CD8 T cells in Susac syndrome. 0.5 to 1 ug RNA was reverse transcribed with random hexamers. One entry per CDR3 protein results from TCRdb running MiXCR on the immunoSEQ multiplex PCR reads. The profile shows a few hundred thousand distinct CDR3 sequences, roughly 96% of them singletons. The source material was CD4+ T cells from PBMCs. All receptors derive from a human donor with multiple sclerosis.

The rearrangement joins TRBV29-1 to TRBJ2-7; D remains unclear. V was shortened by 5 bases and J by 4 bases, with 12 bases between the two germline ends. The germline V gene encodes CDR1 SQVTM and CDR2 ANQGSEA. The CDR3 totals 12 residues. The CDR3 nucleotides are TGCAGCGTTCGGCCCAGCGATTACGAGCAGTACTTC. Translating it yields CSVRPSDYEQYF.

This sequence joins TRBV20-1 and TRBJ2-7; tentative D call: TRBD2 (7 bases). V lost 0 bases and J lost 7, with 22 bases in between. The germline gives CDR1 DFQATT, CDR2 SNEGSKA (reference sequence). This CDR3 has 16 residues. The CDR3: CSARDLGGPPLWEQYF. The CDR3 coding sequence is TGCAGTGCTAGAGATTTGGGGGGGCCCCCTCTATGGGAGCAGTACTTC.

The V call is TRBV3-1, the J call TRBJ2-7; D might be TRBD1 (6 bases). The V gene lost 1 base and the J gene lost 3 bases, with 16 bases spanning the gap. The CDR3 spans 16 residues. The V gene's germline CDR1 is LGHDT and CDR2 YNNKEL (reference sequence). Written as DNA, the CDR3 is TGTGCCAGCAGCCAAGGGGGGCCCCCACGAATCTACGAGCAGTACTTC. Translation: CASSQGGPPRIYEQYF.

The chain recombines TRBV18 with TRBJ2-3; unclear D gene. The ends were cut back, 4 bases at V and 5 bases at J, with 4 bases in the middle. CDR3 length: 11 amino acids. Germline lookup yields CDR1 KGHSH and CDR2 LQKENI. This CDR3 reads CASSRKDTQYF. CDR3 nucleotides: TGTGCCAGCTCACGAAAAGATACGCAGTATTTT. Variable domain in full (rest from reference TRBV18 and TRBJ2-3): NAGVMQNPRHLVRRRGQEARLRCSPMKGHSHVYWYRQLPEEGLKFMVYLQKENIIDESGMPKERFSAEFPKEGPSILRIQQVVRGDSAAYFCASSRKDTQYFGPGTRLTVL.

The chain couples TRBV11-3 to TRBJ2-5; D might be TRBD2 (5 bases). The CDR3 is made up of 15 amino acids. Trimming removed 2 bases at V and 0 bases at J, with 10 bases between. Germline-derived CDR1 and CDR2 are SGHNT and YENEEA. The CDR3 reads CASSLSGSDQETQYF. The CDR3 DNA is TGTGCCAGCAGCTTATCTGGGAGCGACCAAGAGACCCAGTACTTC.

This chain uses TRBV30 with TRBJ2-1; TRBD2 matches at 9 bases. With V trimmed by 1 base and J by 5 bases, 6 bases remained unmatched. Germline CDR1 GTSNPN, CDR2 SVGIG (reference sequence). The CDR3 contains 15 residues. The DNA of the CDR3 is TGTGCCTGGAGTGGGGGGACTAGCCGTAACAATGAGCAGTTCTTC. Translated: CAWSGGTSRNNEQFF.

J is TRBJ2-5 and V is TRBV6-5, with 10 bases lining up with TRBD1. Germline V CDR1 and CDR2: MNHEY, SVGAGI. The CDR3 length is 17 residues. J was trimmed by 1 base and V by 5 bases; bases with no gene match: 10. This CDR3 is CASSNTPGQGLQETQYF. As DNA, the CDR3 is TGTGCCAGCAGTAATACTCCGGGACAGGGGCTCCAAGAGACCCAGTACTTC.

This clonotype was counted a few times. The V call is TRBV18, the J call TRBJ2-5; the D call may be TRBD1 or TRBD2 (5 bases each). Trimming took 2 bases from V and 1 from J, leaving 8 bases between them. Per the germline V gene, CDR1 is KGHSH and CDR2 is LQKENI. The CDR3 has 14 residues. The CDR3 nucleotides read TGTGCCAGCTCACCAACAGGAGGCCAAGAGACCCAGTACTTC. The encoded protein is CASSPTGGQETQYF.

This clonotype has only one observation. This chain joins TRBV25-1 and TRBJ1-3; TRBD1 might be the D (6 bases). The germline gives CDR1 MGHDK, CDR2 SYGVNS. V was pared by 10 bases and J by 2 bases, with 12 bases between. The CDR3 extends over 13 amino acids. The CDR3 DNA is TGTGCCACCAACCAGGGGACTGGAAACACCATATATTTT. Translated: CATNQGTGNTIYF.

Only one count was recorded for this clonotype. CDR3 in amino acids: CASSLIGTGENEQFF. Written as DNA, the CDR3 is TGTGCCAGCAGCCTAATAGGGACGGGCGAAAATGAGCAGTTCTTC. The V call is TRBV5-6, the J call TRBJ2-1; D is perhaps TRBD1 or TRBD2 (5 bases each). The V end was cut by 4 bases, the J end by 7 bases, with 18 bases between. The CDR3 runs to 15 residues. CDR1 is SGHDT, CDR2 YYEEEE, per germline.

In nucleotides, the CDR3 is TGTGCCAGCAGCCACGAATCGACAGGACAGGGCTATGGCTACACCTTC. It translates to CASSHESTGQGYGYTF. J is TRBJ1-2 and V is TRBV3-1, with 8 bases fitting TRBD1. The length of the CDR3 is 16 residues. J lost 4 bases, V lost 3 bases, and 10 bases had no gene match. From germline, CDR1 is LGHDT and CDR2 YNNKEL (reference sequence).

The chain employs TRBV3-1 and TRBJ2-7; TRBD2 aligns across 10 bases. The junction had 6 bases not matched to a gene; V was cut back by 0 bases and J by 4 bases. The CDR3 runs 16 residues. Germline assignment: CDR1 LGHDT and CDR2 YNNKEL (reference sequence). CDR3 sequence (DNA): TGTGCCAGCAGCCAAGAGCTAGCGGGAGTTAGATACGAGCAGTACTTC. Translated: CASSQELAGVRYEQYF.

The chain is built from TRBV10-3 and TRBJ1-4; 7 nucleotides align to TRBD1. The CDR3 totals 12 residues. V lost 4 bases and J lost 8; bases outside the gene matches: 1. CDR1 and CDR2 from the germline V gene are ENHRY and SYGVKD. The CDR3 nucleotides are TGTGCCATCAGTGTGGACAGGGAAAAACTGTTTTTT. Translated, it gives CAISVDREKLFF.

This clonotype was detected only once. The V gene is TRBV14, the J gene TRBJ2-7; 8 nucleotides match TRBD1. Trimming took 0 bases from V and 7 from J; bases not matched to a gene: 5. Per germline, CDR1 SGHDN and CDR2 FVKESK. The length of the CDR3 is 14 residues. This chain's CDR3 is CASSQEWTGREQYF. The CDR3 nucleotides read TGTGCCAGCAGCCAAGAGTGGACAGGGAGGGAGCAGTACTTC.

V and J are TRBV24-1 and TRBJ2-2; weak D call: TRBD1 (6 bases). The V gene's germline CDR1 is KGHDR and CDR2 SFDVKD. Trimming left V 3 bases short and J 7 bases short, with 17 bases between. This CDR3 spans 16 amino acids. Here the CDR3 reads CATSDRGTLQGGELFF. The CDR3 region has the DNA TGTGCCACCAGTGATAGAGGGACACTGCAAGGCGGGGAGCTGTTTTTT.

This clonotype was picked up one time. The chain joins TRBV29-1 to TRBJ2-3; perhaps TRBD2 as D (6 bases). CDR1 and CDR2 from the germline V gene are SQVTM and ANQGSEA. Trimming took 5 bases from V and 0 from J, leaving 18 bases between them. CDR3 size: 16 residues. DNA for the CDR3: TGCAGCGTTTCCGGACTAAGCGGATCTAGCACAGATACGCAGTATTTT. Protein product: CSVSGLSGSSTDTQYF.

This chain connects TRBV20-1 to TRBJ2-1; D unresolved. V was clipped by 0 bases and J by 4 bases, with 7 bases between them. This CDR3 region has 13 residues. CDR1 is DFQATT, CDR2 SNEGSKA, per germline (reference sequence). CDR3 in DNA: TGCAGTGCTAGAGATCCACCATACAATGAGCAGTTCTTC. This codes for CSARDPPYNEQFF.

This rearrangement joins TRBV18 to TRBJ2-5, with D possibly TRBD1 on 6 matching bases. The V gene lost 2 bases and the J gene lost 6 bases, with 10 bases spanning the gap. CDR3 size: 13 residues. Germline CDR1 reads KGHSH; CDR2 reads LQKENI. CDR3 sequence reads: CASSPNREQTQYF. The CDR3 nucleotides read TGTGCCAGCTCACCAAACAGGGAACAGACCCAGTACTTC.

This chain uses TRBV20-1 with TRBJ2-1; 9 bases map to TRBD2. Per germline, CDR1 DFQATT and CDR2 SNEGSKA (reference sequence). J gave up 8 bases and V 3 bases, and 8 bases lay outside the gene matches. CDR3 size: 14 residues. Here the CDR3 reads CSARDSGSGYEQFF. The CDR3 coding sequence is TGCAGTGCTAGGGATAGCGGGAGTGGGTATGAGCAGTTCTTC.

J is TRBJ2-5 and V is TRBV5-6, with D perhaps matching TRBD1 (6 bases). This CDR3 comprises 16 residues. The V end lost 3 bases, the J end lost 4 bases, and 19 bases lay between the germline ends. The germline gives CDR1 SGHDT, CDR2 YYEEEE. CDR3 sequence (DNA): TGTGCCAGCAGCTGGGCGCTGTCAGGGGCTCTAGAGACCCAGTACTTC. This codes for CASSWALSGALETQYF.

V and J are TRBV7-2 and TRBJ2-1; no clear D. This CDR3 has 15 amino acids. Trimming shortened V by 0 bases and J by 0 bases, and 6 bases separated the two germline ends. CDR1 is SGHTA, CDR2 FQGNSA, per germline. The CDR3 DNA is TGTGCCAGCAGCTTAGCACAGCTCTCCTACAATGAGCAGTTCTTC. Residues: CASSLAQLSYNEQFF. The full variable domain, rest sourced from reference TRBV7-2 and TRBJ2-1, is GAGVSQSPSNKVTEKGKDVELRCDPISGHTALYWYRQSLGQGLEFLIYFQGNSAPDKSGLPSDRFSAERTGGSVSTLTIQRTQQEDSAVYLCASSLAQLSYNEQFFGPGTRLTVL.

The rearrangement joins TRBV3-1 to TRBJ1-5; no firm D call. From germline, CDR1 is LGHDT and CDR2 YNNKEL (reference sequence). CDR3 length equals 14 residues. The V and J ends lost 1 base and 4 bases respectively, with 8 bases between them. As DNA, the CDR3 is TGTGCCAGCAGCCAAGGGGTCTCAAATCAGCCCCAGCATTTT. Translated: CASSQGVSNQPQHF.

This clonotype has only one observation. This chain uses TRBV29-1 with TRBJ2-5, with TRBD2 identical over 12 bases. J lost 5 bases, V lost 7 bases, and 5 bases had no gene match. Germline assignment: CDR1 SQVTM and CDR2 ANQGSEA. CDR3 length equals 13 residues. CDR3 in amino acids: CSAGTSGFETQYF. The DNA of the CDR3 is TGCAGCGCCGGGACTAGCGGGTTTGAGACCCAGTACTTC.

This clonotype has only one observation. V gene TRBV6-6 combines with J gene TRBJ2-5, with TRBD2 matching 10 bases. The CDR3 spans 16 residues. From germline, CDR1 is MNHNY and CDR2 SVGAGI (reference sequence). V was clipped by 3 bases and J by 2 bases; unmatched bases: 6. CDR3 coding DNA: TGTGCCAGCAGTTATGGCCCTAGCGGGGGACAAGAGACCCAGTACTTC. Translated, it gives CASSYGPSGGQETQYF.

The chain recombines TRBV27 with TRBJ1-1; TRBD1 matches at 9 bases. In germline, CDR1 is MNHEY, CDR2 SMNVEV (reference sequence). CDR3 length equals 16 residues. The V gene end was trimmed by 6 bases and the J gene end by 5 bases; junction bases not matched to a gene: 13. CDR3 amino acids: CASSTNYRGHPTEAFF. For the CDR3, the DNA is TGTGCCAGCAGCACAAATTACAGGGGGCACCCGACTGAAGCTTTCTTT.

The count of this clonotype is one. The J gene is TRBJ1-1, the V gene TRBV29-1, with 11 bases fitting TRBD1. Unmatched junction bases numbered 3, after V lost 5 bases and J lost 4 bases. CDR1 is SQVTM, CDR2 ANQGSEA, per germline. The CDR3 spans 13 residues. In nucleotides, the CDR3 is TGCAGCGTTTCCGGGACAGGGGGCACTGAAGCTTTCTTT. It yields the protein CSVSGTGGTEAFF.

The genes are TRBV29-1 and TRBJ1-2, with 7 bases matching TRBD1. This CDR3 region has 11 residues. The germline V gene has CDR1 SQVTM and CDR2 ANQGSEA. The trim removed 8 bases at V and 7 bases at J, leaving 7 bases unmatched. CDR3 nucleotide sequence: TGCAGCTCGCTAACAGGGGCTGGCTACACCTTC. It encodes CSSLTGAGYTF.

The CDR3 spells CSARAGARTEAFF. CDR3 nucleotide sequence: TGCAGTGCTAGGGCGGGGGCTAGGACTGAAGCTTTCTTT. The V gene is TRBV20-1, the J gene TRBJ1-1, with TRBD1 as a possible D gene (6 bases). Deletions cut 3 bases from V and 5 bases from J, with 13 bases between. CDR3 size: 13 residues. Germline CDR1 DFQATT, CDR2 SNEGSKA (reference sequence).

This chain joins TRBV3-1 and TRBJ2-5; 7 bases agree with TRBD1. The V and J ends lost 4 bases and 3 bases, in that order; junction bases with no gene match: 8. CDR1 and CDR2 (germline): LGHDT, YNNKEL (reference sequence). The CDR3 has 15 amino acids. This chain's CDR3 is CASSRPGQGEETQYF. CDR3 nucleotide sequence: TGTGCCAGCAGCCGACCAGGGCAGGGGGAAGAGACCCAGTACTTC.

The CDR3 DNA is TGTGCCAGCAGCCAAGCGATAGCGGACAATGAGCAGTTCTTC. Translating gives CASSQAIADNEQFF. J is TRBJ2-1 and V is TRBV3-1; D possibly corresponds to TRBD2 (6 bases). The V and J ends lost 1 base and 5 bases respectively, with 9 bases between them. This CDR3 is built from 14 residues. Germline V gene data show CDR1 as LGHDT and CDR2 as YNNKEL (reference sequence).

The chain uses TRBV18 and TRBJ1-2; 7 bases match TRBD1. Germline V lookup: CDR1 KGHSH, CDR2 LQKENI. This CDR3 has 15 residues. V shed 0 bases and J 0 bases; nucleotides not matched to a gene: 1. The CDR3 sequence: CASSPPDRSNYGYTF. CDR3 sequence (DNA): TGTGCCAGCTCACCACCGGACAGGTCTAACTATGGCTACACCTTC.

The chain links TRBV30 to TRBJ1-4; the D gene is possibly TRBD1 (6 bases). The CDR3 has 15 amino acids. With 0 bases removed from V and 7 bases from J, the gap between germline ends came to 15 bases. CDR1 is GTSNPN, CDR2 SVGIG, per germline (reference sequence). This CDR3 reads CAWSVLGGFGEKLFF. The DNA for the CDR3 is TGTGCCTGGAGTGTACTAGGGGGATTTGGTGAAAAACTGTTTTTT.